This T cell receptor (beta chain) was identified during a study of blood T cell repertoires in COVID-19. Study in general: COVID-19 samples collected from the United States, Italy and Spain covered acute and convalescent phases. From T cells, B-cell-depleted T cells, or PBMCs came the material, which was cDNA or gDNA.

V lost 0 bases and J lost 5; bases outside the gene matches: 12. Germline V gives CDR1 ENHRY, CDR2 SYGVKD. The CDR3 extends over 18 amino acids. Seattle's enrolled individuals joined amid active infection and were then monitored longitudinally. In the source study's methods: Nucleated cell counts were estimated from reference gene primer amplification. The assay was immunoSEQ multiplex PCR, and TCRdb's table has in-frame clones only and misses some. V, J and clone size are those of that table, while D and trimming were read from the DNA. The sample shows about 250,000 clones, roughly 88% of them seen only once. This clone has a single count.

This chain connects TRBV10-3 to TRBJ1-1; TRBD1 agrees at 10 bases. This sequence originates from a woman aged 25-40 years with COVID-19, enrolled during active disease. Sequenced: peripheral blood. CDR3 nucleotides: TGTGCCATCAGTGAGTCTGCTGGGGACAGGGGCGATAGGACTGAAGCTTTCTTT. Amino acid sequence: CAISESAGDRGDRTEAFF.